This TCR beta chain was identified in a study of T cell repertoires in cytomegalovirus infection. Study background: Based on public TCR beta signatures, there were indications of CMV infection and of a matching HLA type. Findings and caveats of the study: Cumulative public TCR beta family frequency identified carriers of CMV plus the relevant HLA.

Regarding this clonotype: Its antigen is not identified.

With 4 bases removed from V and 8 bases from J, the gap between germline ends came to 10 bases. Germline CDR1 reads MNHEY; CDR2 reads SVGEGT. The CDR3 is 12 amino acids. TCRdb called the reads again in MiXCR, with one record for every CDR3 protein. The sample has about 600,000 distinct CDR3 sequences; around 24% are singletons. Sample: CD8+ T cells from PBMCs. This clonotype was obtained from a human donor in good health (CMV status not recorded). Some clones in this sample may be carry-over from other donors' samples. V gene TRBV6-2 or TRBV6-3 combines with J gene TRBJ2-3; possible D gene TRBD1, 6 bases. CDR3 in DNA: TGTGCCAGCAGTTCCAACAGGGTTACGCAGTATTTT. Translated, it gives CASSSNRVTQYF.